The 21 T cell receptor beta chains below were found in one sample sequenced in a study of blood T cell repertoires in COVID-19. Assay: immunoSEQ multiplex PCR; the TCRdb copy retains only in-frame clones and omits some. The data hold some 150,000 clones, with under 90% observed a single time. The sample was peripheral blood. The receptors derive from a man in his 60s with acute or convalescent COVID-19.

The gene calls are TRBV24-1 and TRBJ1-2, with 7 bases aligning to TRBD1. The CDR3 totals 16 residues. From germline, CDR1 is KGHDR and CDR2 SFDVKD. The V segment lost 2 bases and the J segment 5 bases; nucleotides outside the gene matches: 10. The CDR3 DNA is TGTGCCACCAGTGATTCATACGGGACAGAGACATATGGCTACACCTTC. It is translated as CATSDSYGTETYGYTF.

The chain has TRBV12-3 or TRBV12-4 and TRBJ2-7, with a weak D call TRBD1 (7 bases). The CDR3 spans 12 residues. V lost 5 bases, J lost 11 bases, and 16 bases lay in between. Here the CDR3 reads CASSQTPRGEYF. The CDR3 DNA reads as TGTGCCAGCAGTCAGACACCCAGGGGGGAGTACTTC.

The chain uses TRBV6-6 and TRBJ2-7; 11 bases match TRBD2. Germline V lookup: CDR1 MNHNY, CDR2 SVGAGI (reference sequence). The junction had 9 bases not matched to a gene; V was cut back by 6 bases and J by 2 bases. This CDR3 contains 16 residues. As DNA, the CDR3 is TGTGCCAGCAGACCCCCTTCTAGCGGGGGGACCTACGAGCAGTACTTC. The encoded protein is CASRPPSSGGTYEQYF.

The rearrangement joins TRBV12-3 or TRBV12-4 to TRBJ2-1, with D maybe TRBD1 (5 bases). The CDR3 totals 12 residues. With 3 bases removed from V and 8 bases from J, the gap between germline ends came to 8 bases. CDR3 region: CASSFWGYEQFF. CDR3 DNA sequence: TGTGCCAGCAGTTTTTGGGGCTATGAGCAGTTCTTC.

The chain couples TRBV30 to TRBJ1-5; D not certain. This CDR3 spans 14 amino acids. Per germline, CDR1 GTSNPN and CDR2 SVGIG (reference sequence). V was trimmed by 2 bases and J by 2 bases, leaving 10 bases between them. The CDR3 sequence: CAWSSGIGNQPQHF. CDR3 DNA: TGTGCCTGGAGTTCGGGGATTGGCAATCAGCCCCAGCATTTT. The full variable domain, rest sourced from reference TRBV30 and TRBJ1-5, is SQTIHQWPATLVQPVGSPLSLECTVEGTSNPNLYWYRQAAGRGLQLLFYSVGIGQISSEVPQNLSASRPQDRQFILSSKKLLLSDSGFYLCAWSSGIGNQPQHFGDGTRLSIL.

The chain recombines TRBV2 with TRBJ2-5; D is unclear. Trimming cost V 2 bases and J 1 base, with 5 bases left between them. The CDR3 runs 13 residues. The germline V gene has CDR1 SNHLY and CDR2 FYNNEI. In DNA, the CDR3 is TGTGCCAGCAGTGAATGGGCCCAAGAGACCCAGTACTTC. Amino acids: CASSEWAQETQYF.

The CDR3 DNA is TGTGCCAGTAGAAACAGGGGAACCGCTCAGCCCCAGCATTTT. Protein: CASRNRGTAQPQHF. V and J are TRBV19 and TRBJ1-5; 7 bases map to TRBD1. Germline V lookup: CDR1 LNHDA, CDR2 SQIVND (reference sequence). V was pared by 6 bases and J by 6 bases, with 8 bases of the junction left unmatched. This CDR3 comprises 14 residues. The full variable domain, rest sourced from reference TRBV19 and TRBJ1-5, is DGGITQSPKYLFRKEGQNVTLSCEQNLNHDAMYWYRQDPGQGLRLIYYSQIVNDFQKGDIAEGYSVSREKKESFPLTVTSAQKNPTAFYLCASRNRGTAQPQHFGDGTRLSIL.

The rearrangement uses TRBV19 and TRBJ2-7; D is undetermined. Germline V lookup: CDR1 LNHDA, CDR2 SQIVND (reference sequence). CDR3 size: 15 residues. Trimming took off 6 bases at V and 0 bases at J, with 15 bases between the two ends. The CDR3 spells CASSLSQTVSYEQYF. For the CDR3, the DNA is TGTGCCAGTAGCCTCTCCCAAACAGTCTCCTACGAGCAGTACTTC.

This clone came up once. CDR3 protein: CASSQGPIGLAGALSQYF. CDR3 DNA sequence: TGTGCCAGCAGCCAAGGCCCGATAGGGCTAGCGGGAGCCCTTTCGCAGTATTTT. The V call is TRBV3-1 (or the pseudogene TRBV3-2), the J call TRBJ2-3, with 10 bases matching TRBD2. Germline trimming cut 1 base from V and 10 bases from J; bases unmatched to any gene: 17. This CDR3 region has 18 residues. Per the germline V gene, CDR1 is LGHDT and CDR2 is YNNKEL (reference sequence).

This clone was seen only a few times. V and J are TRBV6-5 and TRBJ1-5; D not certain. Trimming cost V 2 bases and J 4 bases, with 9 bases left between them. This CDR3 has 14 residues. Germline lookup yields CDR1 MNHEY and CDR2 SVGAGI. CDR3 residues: CASSYGSVNQPQHF. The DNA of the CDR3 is TGTGCCAGCAGTTACGGTTCGGTTAATCAGCCCCAGCATTTT.

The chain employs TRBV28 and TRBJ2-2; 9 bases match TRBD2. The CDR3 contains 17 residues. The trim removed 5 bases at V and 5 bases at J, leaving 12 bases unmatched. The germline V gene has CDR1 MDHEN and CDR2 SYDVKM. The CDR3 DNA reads TGTGCCAGCAGTAGACCTATAGCGGGAGTAGGGACCGGGGAGCTGTTTTTT. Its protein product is CASSRPIAGVGTGELFF. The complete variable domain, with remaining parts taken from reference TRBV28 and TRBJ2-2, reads DVKVTQSSRYLVKRTGEKVFLECVQDMDHENMFWYRQDPGLGLRLIYFSYDVKMKEKGDIPEGYSVSREKKERFSLILESASTNQTSMYLCASSRPIAGVGTGELFFGEGSRLTVL.

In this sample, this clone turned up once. The DNA of the CDR3 is TGTGCCAGCAGTCCGAGGGGACTGACACAAGAGACCCAGTACTTC. This translates into CASSPRGLTQETQYF. The genes are TRBV27 and TRBJ2-5; tentative D call: TRBD2 (6 bases). CDR1 and CDR2 (germline): MNHEY, SMNVEV (reference sequence). Trimming removed 5 bases from V and 2 bases from J, with 15 bases in between. The CDR3 contains 15 residues.

The CDR3 here is CASSVGVSGGSYEQYF. DNA of the CDR3: TGTGCCAGCAGCGTAGGGGTGAGCGGGGGCTCCTACGAGCAGTACTTC. The gene calls are TRBV9 and TRBJ2-7; 8 nucleotides align to TRBD2. This CDR3 region has 16 residues. V shed 0 bases and J 0 bases; nucleotides not matched to a gene: 5. From germline, CDR1 is SGDLS and CDR2 YYNGEE.

CDR3 region: CASSIGGHEKLFF. The DNA of the CDR3 is TGTGCCAGCAGCATAGGGGGCCACGAAAAACTGTTTTTT. The chain couples TRBV6-5 to TRBJ1-4, with TRBD1 identical over 7 bases. Germline assignment: CDR1 MNHEY and CDR2 SVGAGI. Trimming took 6 bases from V and 8 from J; bases not matched to a gene: 6. The CDR3 length is 13 residues.

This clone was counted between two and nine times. This CDR3 is CASNRRGEKLFF. Written as DNA, the CDR3 is TGTGCCAGCAACCGAAGGGGCGAAAAACTGTTTTTT. The chain is built from TRBV5-6 and TRBJ1-4, with D possibly TRBD1 on 5 matching bases. There are 12 residues in the CDR3. The V and J ends lost 6 bases and 8 bases respectively, with 11 bases between them. Germline V gives CDR1 SGHDT, CDR2 YYEEEE.

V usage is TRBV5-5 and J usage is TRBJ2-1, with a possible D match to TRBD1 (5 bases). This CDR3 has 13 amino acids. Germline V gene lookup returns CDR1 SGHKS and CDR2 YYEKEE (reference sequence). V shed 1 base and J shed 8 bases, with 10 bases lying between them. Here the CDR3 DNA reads TGTGCCAGCAGCTTGCTCCTCAGGGATGAGCAGTTCTTC. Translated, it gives CASSLLLRDEQFF.

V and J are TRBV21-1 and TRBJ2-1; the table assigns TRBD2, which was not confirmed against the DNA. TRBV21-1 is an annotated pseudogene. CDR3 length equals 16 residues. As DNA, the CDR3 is TGTGCCAGCAGCCCCACCCAGCGGGGCACCTACAATGAGCAGTTCTTC. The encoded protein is CASSPTQRGTYNEQFF.

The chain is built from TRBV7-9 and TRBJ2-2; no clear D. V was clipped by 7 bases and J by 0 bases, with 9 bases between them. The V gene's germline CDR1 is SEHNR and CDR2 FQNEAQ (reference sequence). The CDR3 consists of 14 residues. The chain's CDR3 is CASTGVPNTGELFF. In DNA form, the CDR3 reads TGTGCCAGCACCGGAGTCCCGAACACCGGGGAGCTGTTTTTT.

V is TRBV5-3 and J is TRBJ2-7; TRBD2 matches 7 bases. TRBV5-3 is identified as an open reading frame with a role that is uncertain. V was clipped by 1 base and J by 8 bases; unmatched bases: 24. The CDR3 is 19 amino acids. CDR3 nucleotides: TGTGCCAGAAGCTTGCGAGGGACTATATTGCGGAGGGCCCTCACCCAGCAGTACTTC. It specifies CARSLRGTILRRALTQQYF.

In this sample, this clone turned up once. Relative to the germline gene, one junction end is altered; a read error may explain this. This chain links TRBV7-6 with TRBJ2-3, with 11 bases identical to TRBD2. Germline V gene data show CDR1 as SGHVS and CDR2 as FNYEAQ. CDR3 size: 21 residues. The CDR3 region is CASSLDMPSGGRPKKLDTRYF. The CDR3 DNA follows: TGTGCCAGCAGCTTAGATATGCCTAGCGGGGGGAGGCCCAAAAAGTTAGATACGCGGTATTTT.

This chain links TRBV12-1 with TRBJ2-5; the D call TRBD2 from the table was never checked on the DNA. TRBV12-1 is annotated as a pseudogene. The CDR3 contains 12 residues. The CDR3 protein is CASRGIGETQYF. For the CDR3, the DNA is TGTGCCAGCCGCGGGATCGGCGAGACCCAGTACTTC.